The 17 T cell receptor beta chains presented below share a single source sample, sequenced in a study of blood T cell repertoires in COVID-19 (dated by TCRdb to the early 2020s). Library prep was done by the immunoSEQ multiplex PCR assay. What TCRdb holds here is the immuneACCESS table cut down to in-frame rearrangements. Part of the clones is not present; checked against another copy, under half of the missing clones reflect an unresolved V gene, and the others are unexplained. Counted in this sample were about 100,000 clones; under 90% of them appeared once. The ten most abundant clones make up 10% to 15% of the sample. Sequencing used peripheral blood. The receptors stem from a human donor in a cohort sampled during active COVID-19.

This chain joins TRBV27 and TRBJ2-7, with a weak D call TRBD1 (5 bases). CDR1 MNHEY and CDR2 SMNVEV come from the germline V gene (reference sequence). The CDR3 covers 13 residues. Trimming removed 4 bases from V and 4 bases from J, with 11 bases in between. The CDR3 nucleotides are TGTGCCAGCAGTTATCGTCAGGGATACGAGCAGTACTTC. Amino acids: CASSYRQGYEQYF.

The rearrangement joins TRBV7-9 to TRBJ2-7; no reliable D call. The CDR3 runs 12 residues. The V end was cut by 0 bases, the J end by 7 bases, with 7 bases between. CDR1 is SEHNR and CDR2 is FQNEAQ in the germline V gene (reference sequence). CDR3 loop: CASSLAHGEQYF. Written as DNA, the CDR3 is TGTGCCAGCAGCTTAGCACACGGGGAGCAGTACTTC.

This clone was picked up a small number of times. The chain employs TRBV11-2 and TRBJ2-1; TRBD1 matches at 7 bases. V lost 2 bases to trimming and J lost 0 bases; unmatched junction nucleotides: 13. Germline CDR1 reads SGHAT; CDR2 reads FQNNGV. The CDR3 has 19 residues. CDR3 nucleotides: TGTGCCAGCAGCTTAAGGGGCAACAGGGGTATGAGCTCCTACAATGAGCAGTTCTTC. This codes for CASSLRGNRGMSSYNEQFF. The entire variable domain, with the rest obtained from reference TRBV11-2 and TRBJ2-1, is as follows: EAGVAQSPRYKIIEKRQSVAFWCNPISGHATLYWYQQILGQGPKLLIQFQNNGVVDDSQLPKDRFSAERLKGVDSTLKIQPAKLEDSAVYLCASSLRGNRGMSSYNEQFFGPGTRLTVL.

The V call is TRBV7-9, the J call TRBJ2-7; 7 bases are a match to TRBD2. Per germline, CDR1 SEHNR and CDR2 FQNEAQ (reference sequence). This CDR3 has 14 residues. The J segment lost 5 bases and the V segment lost 3 bases, leaving 7 bases of the junction unmatched. The CDR3 DNA sequence: TGTGCCAGCAGCTTCGGGGGGTCGAGGCACGAGCAGTACTTC. It codes for CASSFGGSRHEQYF. Supplemented by reference TRBV7-9 and TRBJ2-7, the full variable domain reads DTGVSQNPRHKITKRGQNVTFRCDPISEHNRLYWYRQTLGQGPEFLTYFQNEAQLEKSRLLSDRFSAERPKGSFSTLEIQRTEQGDSAMYLCASSFGGSRHEQYFGPGTRLTVT.

Only a few counts were recorded for this clone. V and J are TRBV6-2 or TRBV6-3 and TRBJ1-4; D is uncertain. CDR1 and CDR2 from the germline V gene are MNHEY and SVGEGT. Trimming shortened V by 3 bases and J by 0 bases, and 8 bases separated the two germline ends. The CDR3 covers 15 residues. The CDR3 protein is CASSYPQSTNEKLFF. For the CDR3, the DNA is TGTGCCAGCAGTTATCCCCAGTCAACTAATGAAAAACTGTTTTTT.

This chain uses TRBV5-1 with TRBJ2-1; D gene uncertain. This CDR3 region has 15 residues. V lost 4 bases to trimming and J lost 7 bases, with 18 bases between them. Germline-derived CDR1 and CDR2 are SGHRS and YFSETQ. For the CDR3, the DNA is TGCGCCAGCAGCCTGGAACGTTTCATACGGAATGAGCAGTTCTTC. This sequence encodes CASSLERFIRNEQFF.

The V gene is TRBV18, the J gene TRBJ2-3; the D gene is possibly TRBD1 (6 bases). Per the germline V gene, CDR1 is KGHSH and CDR2 is LQKENI. Deletions cut 8 bases from V and 3 bases from J, with 12 bases between. This CDR3 region has 13 residues. DNA of the CDR3: TGTGCCAGCCTACCTACAGGGACAGATACGCAGTATTTT. This sequence encodes CASLPTGTDTQYF.

This rearrangement joins TRBV30 to TRBJ2-7, with TRBD1 matching over 7 bases. In germline, CDR1 is GTSNPN, CDR2 SVGIG (reference sequence). This CDR3 has 13 residues. V lost 7 bases, J lost 4 bases, and 10 bases stayed unmatched. CDR3 region: CASSGTVGYEQYF. For the CDR3, the DNA is TGTGCCTCGTCCGGGACAGTCGGGTACGAGCAGTACTTC.

V is TRBV19 and J is TRBJ2-2; D unclear. From germline, CDR1 is LNHDA and CDR2 SQIVND (reference sequence). The CDR3 length is 14 residues. V lost 3 bases, J lost 3 bases, and 8 bases lay in between. CDR3 in DNA: TGTGCCAGTAGTATTGCGACTTACACCGGGGAGCTGTTTTTT. Translation: CASSIATYTGELFF.

The chain carries TRBV7-6 and TRBJ1-4; possible D gene TRBD1, 5 bases. Trimming took off 4 bases at V and 4 bases at J, with 19 bases between the two ends. There are 17 residues in the CDR3. In germline, CDR1 is SGHVS, CDR2 FNYEAQ. For the CDR3, the DNA is TGTGCCAGCAGCTCAGACCCACCGGGGGGGGGTAATGAAAAACTGTTTTTT. Translation: CASSSDPPGGGNEKLFF. Filled out from reference TRBV7-6 and TRBJ1-4, the complete variable domain reads GAGVSQSPRYKVTKRGQDVALRCDPISGHVSLYWYRQALGQGPEFLTYFNYEAQQDKSGLPNDRFSAERPEGSISTLTIQRTEQRDSAMYRCASSSDPPGGGNEKLFFGSGTQLSVL.

The chain has TRBV19 and TRBJ2-2, with D possibly being TRBD2 (6 bases). The V end was cut by 9 bases, the J end by 3 bases, with 11 bases between. CDR1 is LNHDA and CDR2 is SQIVND in the germline V gene (reference sequence). This CDR3 region has 13 residues. The DNA of the CDR3 is TGTGCCAGCTTTTGGGGGGACACCGGGGAGCTGTTTTTT. Its protein product is CASFWGDTGELFF.

This clone was counted a few times. The genes are TRBV11-2 and TRBJ1-2; D unresolved. The CDR3 runs to 13 residues. Trimming left V 1 base short and J 4 bases short, with 7 bases between. Germline values: CDR1 SGHAT, CDR2 FQNNGV. The CDR3, as DNA: TGTGCCAGCAGCTTAGGGGCCTTCTATGGCTACACCTTC. Translation: CASSLGAFYGYTF.

This clone was seen once. Here the CDR3 reads CASSAGDQPQHF. CDR3 sequence (DNA): TGTGCCAGCAGCGCGGGGGATCAGCCCCAGCATTTT. The chain employs TRBV6-6 and TRBJ1-5; tentatively, D is TRBD1 (5 bases). Germline V gene data show CDR1 as MNHNY and CDR2 as SVGAGI (reference sequence). The CDR3 covers 12 residues. V lost 6 bases to trimming and J lost 5 bases, with 8 bases between them.

The rearrangement links TRBV19 to TRBJ2-7; 8 positions match TRBD1. CDR3 length: 14 amino acids. V was pared by 4 bases and J by 2 bases, with 4 bases of the junction left unmatched. The V gene's germline CDR1 is LNHDA and CDR2 SQIVND (reference sequence). The CDR3 DNA is TGTGCCAGTAGTAAGGACAGGGCTGCCTACGAGCAGTACTTC. Residues: CASSKDRAAYEQYF.

The chain joins TRBV6-2 or TRBV6-3 to TRBJ1-6; D is possibly TRBD1 (5 bases). CDR1 is MNHEY and CDR2 is SVGEGT in the germline V gene. This CDR3 has 15 residues. V was clipped by 0 bases and J by 11 bases, with 14 bases between them. The CDR3 is CASSYSGPRSAPLHF. As DNA, the CDR3 is TGTGCCAGCAGTTACTCGGGGCCTCGATCGGCACCCCTCCACTTT.

This clone has just a few counts. The rearrangement uses TRBV28 and TRBJ1-6; no clear D. This CDR3 comprises 13 residues. CDR1 is MDHEN and CDR2 is SYDVKM in the germline V gene. Trimming removed 7 bases from V and 7 bases from J, with 11 bases in between. The DNA of the CDR3 is TGTGCCAGCAACCGGCGAGGGAATTCACCCCTCCACTTT. Translated: CASNRRGNSPLHF.

The chain combines TRBV7-2 with TRBJ2-1; 10 positions match TRBD2. Germline values: CDR1 SGHTA, CDR2 FQGNSA. The CDR3 is 16 amino acids. The ends lost 2 bases at V and 9 bases at J; junction bases unmatched: 10. The CDR3 DNA reads TGTGCCAGCAGCTTATACCAGCGGGGGGGCCTCCTTGAGCAGTTCTTC. Residues: CASSLYQRGGLLEQFF.